The 25 T cell receptor beta chains below come from one sample, sequenced in a study of chemoradiotherapy in HPV16-positive cancers. Sequencing was performed with immunoSEQ multiplex PCR; in TCRdb, only in-frame clones are kept and a portion is missing. The data show around 14,000 clones, roughly 93% seen once. The material was blood, obtained from a patient who underwent chemoradiotherapy. Receptor source: a human donor with HPV-associated anogenital cancer.

The chain has TRBV18 and TRBJ2-1, with TRBD2 identical over 9 bases. Germline V gene sequence: CDR1 KGHSH, CDR2 LQKENI. The V and J ends lost 0 bases and 5 bases, in that order; junction bases with no gene match: 8. CDR3 size: 17 residues. The CDR3 loop reads CASSPPAAGGLNNEQFF. In nucleotides, the CDR3 is TGTGCCAGCTCACCACCGGCGGCGGGGGGGCTGAACAATGAGCAGTTCTTC.

The chain links TRBV19 to TRBJ2-1; TRBD1 aligns across 11 bases. This CDR3 is built from 15 residues. Germline assignment: CDR1 LNHDA and CDR2 SQIVND (reference sequence). The V and J ends lost 5 bases and 3 bases, in that order; junction bases with no gene match: 3. The chain's CDR3 is CASSSGTGGYNEQFF. For the CDR3, the DNA is TGTGCCAGTAGTTCCGGGACAGGGGGCTACAATGAGCAGTTCTTC.

The chain recombines TRBV5-1 with TRBJ2-3; tentatively, D is TRBD1 (6 bases). Germline lookup yields CDR1 SGHRS and CDR2 YFSETQ. This CDR3 comprises 15 residues. V was pared by 0 bases and J by 3 bases, with 11 bases between. The CDR3 DNA follows: TGCGCCAGCAGCTTGGGGAGGCAGGGGACAGATACGCAGTATTTT. It codes for CASSLGRQGTDTQYF.

The J gene is TRBJ1-2, the V gene TRBV5-4; D is perhaps TRBD1 (6 bases). CDR1 is SGHNT, CDR2 YYREEE, per germline (reference sequence). V was pared by 3 bases and J by 8 bases, with 17 bases between. This CDR3 has 14 amino acids. In nucleotides, the CDR3 is TGTGCCAGCAGCTGGGGAGGGGGGGCGCGCGGCTACACCTTC. This gives the protein CASSWGGGARGYTF.

V gene TRBV7-6 combines with J gene TRBJ2-5, with D tentatively TRBD1 or TRBD2 (5 bases each). Trimming took off 2 bases at V and 3 bases at J, with 13 bases between the two ends. The CDR3 covers 15 residues. In germline, CDR1 is SGHVS, CDR2 FNYEAQ. This chain's CDR3 is CASSLLVGPEETQYF. The CDR3 nucleotides are TGTGCCAGCAGCTTACTTGTGGGACCGGAAGAGACCCAGTACTTC.

The rearrangement uses TRBV4-1 and TRBJ2-5, with TRBD2 as a possible D gene (5 bases). Germline V gene data show CDR1 as MGHRA and CDR2 as YSYEKL. The V gene lost 4 bases and the J gene lost 4 bases, with 16 bases spanning the gap. There are 15 residues in the CDR3. The CDR3 DNA reads TGCGCCAGCAGCCGGGCCGGGGTGAGGGCAGAGACCCAGTACTTC. This sequence encodes CASSRAGVRAETQYF.

The chain uses TRBV5-5 and TRBJ2-7, with a weak D call TRBD1 (5 bases). Trimming cost V 3 bases and J 4 bases, with 14 bases left between them. The CDR3 is 14 residues long. Germline CDR1 is SGHKS and CDR2 is YYEKEE (reference sequence). Written as DNA, the CDR3 is TGTGCCAGCAGCTGGGGCCAAGGGATATACGAGCAGTACTTC. The encoded protein is CASSWGQGIYEQYF.

The chain recombines TRBV6-5 with TRBJ2-1; weak D call: TRBD1 (6 bases). CDR3 size: 14 residues. V lost 6 bases and J 7 bases, leaving 16 bases between the germline ends. CDR1 is MNHEY, CDR2 SVGAGI, per germline. CDR3: CASSTGTPTNEQFF. CDR3 coding DNA: TGTGCCAGCAGCACCGGGACACCAACGAATGAGCAGTTCTTC.

The V gene is TRBV19, the J gene TRBJ2-2; tentative D call: TRBD1 (6 bases). Trimming left V 1 base short and J 4 bases short, with 7 bases between. CDR3 size: 14 residues. From germline, CDR1 is LNHDA and CDR2 SQIVND (reference sequence). CDR3 sequence: CASSIGRGTGELFF. CDR3 coding DNA: TGTGCCAGTAGTATAGGCAGGGGCACCGGGGAGCTGTTTTTT.

This sequence joins TRBV10-3 and TRBJ2-5; 8 nucleotides line up with TRBD1. Germline V CDR1 and CDR2: ENHRY, SYGVKD. V lost 3 bases and J lost 4; bases outside the gene matches: 4. The CDR3 consists of 14 residues. Here the CDR3 reads CAISDGQGGETQYF. The CDR3 bases are TGTGCCATCAGTGACGGACAGGGCGGAGAGACCCAGTACTTC.

The rearrangement uses TRBV7-3 and TRBJ2-3; 7 positions match TRBD2. The CDR3 has 17 amino acids. Per germline, CDR1 SGHTA and CDR2 FQGTGA. Trimming cost V 6 bases and J 2 bases; bases outside gene matches: 14. CDR3 in amino acids: CASRDGGGGGNTDTQYF. The CDR3 DNA reads as TGTGCCAGCAGGGATGGTGGGGGGGGAGGGAACACAGATACGCAGTATTTT.

This clone turned up a few times. The gene calls are TRBV6-5 and TRBJ2-3; 10 nucleotides line up with TRBD1. This CDR3 has 15 amino acids. The junction had 1 base not matched to a gene; V was cut back by 0 bases and J by 4 bases. CDR1 and CDR2 from the germline V gene are MNHEY and SVGAGI. CDR3 amino acids: CASSYSTGGADTQYF. The CDR3 DNA reads as TGTGCCAGCAGTTACTCGACAGGGGGCGCAGATACGCAGTATTTT.

The chain combines TRBV6-1 with TRBJ1-4; D uncertain. The germline V and J ends were trimmed by 4 bases and 0 bases, with 12 bases remaining between them. The CDR3 covers 16 residues. CDR1 is MNHNS and CDR2 is SASEGT in the germline V gene. The chain's CDR3 is CASSGESIATNEKLFF. CDR3 in DNA: TGTGCCAGCAGTGGAGAAAGTATCGCAACTAATGAAAAACTGTTTTTT.

The V gene is TRBV7-9, the J gene TRBJ2-3, with 9 bases aligning to TRBD2. With 5 bases clipped from V and 3 bases from J, the junction kept 9 bases outside the gene matches. The CDR3 contains 16 residues. Germline V CDR1 and CDR2: SEHNR, FQNEAQ (reference sequence). Written as DNA, the CDR3 is TGTGCCAGCAGCCCGCGGGGGGGGGCCCCTACAGATACGCAGTATTTT. This codes for CASSPRGGAPTDTQYF. Combining the CDR3 with reference TRBV7-9 and TRBJ2-3 gives the whole variable domain DTGVSQNPRHKITKRGQNVTFRCDPISEHNRLYWYRQTLGQGPEFLTYFQNEAQLEKSRLLSDRFSAERPKGSFSTLEIQRTEQGDSAMYLCASSPRGGAPTDTQYFGPGTRLTVL.

This chain joins TRBV4-1 and TRBJ2-2, with TRBD1 identical over 10 bases. The CDR3 loop spans 14 amino acids. V trimming: 4 bases; J trimming: 4 bases; junction bases outside the gene matches: 0. From germline, CDR1 is MGHRA and CDR2 YSYEKL. CDR3 nucleotides: TGCGCCAGCAGCCGGACAGGGGGCACCGGGGAGCTGTTTTTT. Protein: CASSRTGGTGELFF.

This clone was found a few times. The chain has TRBV14 and TRBJ2-1; TRBD1 aligns across 8 bases. V gave up 2 bases and J gave up 15 bases; unmatched junction bases: 6. The CDR3 has 12 amino acids. Germline loops: CDR1 SGHDN, CDR2 FVKESK. The CDR3 is CASSQPGGGWFF. The DNA of the CDR3 is TGTGCCAGCAGCCAACCAGGGGGCGGCTGGTTCTTC.

The chain employs TRBV2 and TRBJ1-1; the D gene is possibly TRBD1 (6 bases). Germline CDR1 SNHLY, CDR2 FYNNEI. This CDR3 has 16 amino acids. V was cut by 3 bases and J by 3 bases, with 17 bases left in between. CDR3 nucleotides: TGTGCCAGCAGTGATAGTCGGGGGCGAGGGGACACTGAAGCTTTCTTT. Translated: CASSDSRGRGDTEAFF. Using reference TRBV2 and TRBJ1-1 for the parts outside the CDR3, the full variable domain is EPEVTQTPSHQVTQMGQEVILRCVPISNHLYFYWYRQILGQKVEFLVSFYNNEISEKSEIFDDQFSVERPDGSNFTLKIRSTKLEDSAMYFCASSDSRGRGDTEAFFGQGTRLTVV.

This chain links TRBV30 with TRBJ1-4, with D hard to call. The germline gives CDR1 GTSNPN, CDR2 SVGIG (reference sequence). Trimming pared 2 bases from V and 0 bases from J, leaving 10 bases between. The CDR3 is made up of 15 amino acids. In DNA, the CDR3 is TGTGCCTGGAGTTCGTTTACTTCAACTAATGAAAAACTGTTTTTT. Protein product: CAWSSFTSTNEKLFF. Looking up the rest from reference TRBV30 and TRBJ1-4 gives the full variable domain: SQTIHQWPATLVQPVGSPLSLECTVEGTSNPNLYWYRQAAGRGLQLLFYSVGIGQISSEVPQNLSASRPQDRQFILSSKKLLLSDSGFYLCAWSSFTSTNEKLFFGSGTQLSVL.

The chain couples TRBV27 to TRBJ2-3; 12 nucleotides match TRBD2. The CDR3 spans 16 residues. V was clipped by 7 bases and J by 4 bases; unmatched bases: 9. Per the germline V gene, CDR1 is MNHEY and CDR2 is SMNVEV (reference sequence). CDR3 sequence (DNA): TGTGCCAGCAACCCGGCTAGCGGGGGGGGGCCAGATACGCAGTATTTT. Translated, it gives CASNPASGGGPDTQYF.

The chain recombines TRBV30 with TRBJ2-1; D is undetermined. The CDR3 runs 12 residues. Germline lookup yields CDR1 GTSNPN and CDR2 SVGIG (reference sequence). Between the trimmed V and J ends, which lost 0 bases and 2 bases, there was a span of 2 bases. The CDR3 region has the DNA TGTGCCTGGAGTGTCACCTACAATGAGCAGTTCTTC. Protein sequence: CAWSVTYNEQFF.

J is TRBJ1-5 and V is TRBV6-1; no clear D gene. The germline V gene encodes CDR1 MNHNS and CDR2 SASEGT. Trimming cost V 1 base and J 6 bases, with 13 bases left between them. The CDR3 covers 15 residues. The CDR3 nucleotides are TGTGCCAGCAGTGAAGATCCAGGCTTAGGTCAGCCCCAGCATTTT. Translating it yields CASSEDPGLGQPQHF.

In its sample, this clone was seen once. The chain couples TRBV27 to TRBJ1-5; D is ambiguous. CDR1 and CDR2 (germline): MNHEY, SMNVEV (reference sequence). With 5 bases removed from V and 5 bases from J, the gap between germline ends came to 13 bases. The CDR3 is 14 residues long. CDR3 DNA: TGTGCCAGCAGTCCGTCCCGCACTTATCAGCCCCAGCATTTT. Residues: CASSPSRTYQPQHF.

Here the CDR3 reads CASSFLLQGAGELFF. The CDR3 nucleotides are TGTGCCAGCAGCTTTTTGCTACAGGGCGCCGGGGAGCTGTTTTTT. The J gene is TRBJ2-2, the V gene TRBV5-4, with D perhaps matching TRBD1 (6 bases). V lost 2 bases, J lost 6 bases, and 14 bases lay in between. The CDR3 length is 15 residues. Per germline, CDR1 SGHNT and CDR2 YYREEE (reference sequence).

The chain employs TRBV13 and TRBJ2-7; TRBD2 agrees at 12 bases. Trimming removed 5 bases from V and 4 bases from J; junction bases left unmatched: 3. The CDR3 is 14 amino acids. Germline CDR1 reads PRHDT; CDR2 reads FYEKMQ (reference sequence). The CDR3 nucleotides read TGTGCCAGCAGCCCCGGGACTAGCGGGTACGAGCAGTACTTC. This sequence encodes CASSPGTSGYEQYF.

The chain uses TRBV21-1 and TRBJ1-4. TRBV21-1 is flagged as a pseudogene. The CDR3 has 18 amino acids. CDR3 bases: TGTGCCAGCAGCAAAGAAGAGGGTCCGGGTACTCAGAATGAAAAACTGTTTTTT. Its translation is CASSKEEGPGTQNEKLFF.